These T cell receptor beta chains were read from a single sample in a study of T cell changes during pregnancy in multiple sclerosis. This table comes from immunoSEQ multiplex PCR, and its TCRdb copy is limited to in-frame clones, with some not included. The sample holds around 12,000 clones; 70% to 90% are singletons and the top ten take about 15%. The input for sequencing was CD8+ T cells from peripheral blood mononuclear cells, taken in the second trimester of pregnancy. These receptors were collected from a female donor in good health, enrolled as a control in a pregnancy study. Both conserved end residues are part of each CDR3. Each record gives: D gene, J gene, V gene, clone size, CDR3 protein, CDR3 DNA. The D gene is left open where the match is weak. Clone size is shown for a subset of rows, as once, few, many or a class of expanded clone.

NA TRBJ2-3 TRBV6-5 NA CASSYSSTDTQYF TGTGCCAGCAGTTACTCTTCTACAGATACGCAGTATTTT
NA TRBJ2-1 TRBV4-3 NA CASSQEIPGSSYNEQFF TGCGCCAGCAGCCAAGAAATCCCGGGGAGCTCCTACAATGAGCAGTTCTTC
NA TRBJ1-5 TRBV27 NA CASSLDGGVNQPQHF TGTGCCAGCAGTTTAGATGGCGGGGTCAATCAGCCCCAGCATTTT
NA TRBJ1-2 TRBV6-5 NA CASSPTLQGIDGYTF TGTGCCAGCAGCCCCACCCTTCAGGGAATCGATGGCTACACCTTC
TRBD2 TRBJ2-3 TRBV5-1 NA CASNGVAGLTDTQYF TGCGCCAGCAATGGGGTAGCGGGGCTCACAGATACGCAGTATTTT
NA TRBJ2-7 TRBV15 NA CATSTAYGSYEQYF TGTGCCACCAGCACAGCCTACGGGTCCTACGAGCAGTACTTC
TRBD2 TRBJ2-3 TRBV19 once CASSIWASGTDTQYF TGTGCCAGTAGTATATGGGCTAGCGGGACCGATACGCAGTATTTT
NA TRBJ1-4 TRBV5-6 NA CASSLGSESGLGEKLFF TGTGCCAGCAGCTTGGGGTCCGAATCGGGACTCGGAGAAAAACTGTTTTTT
NA TRBJ2-3 TRBV7-2 NA CASSSGDWLTDTQYF TGTGCCAGCAGTTCCGGGGACTGGCTCACAGATACGCAGTATTTT
TRBD1 TRBJ2-4 TRBV6-5 NA CASSFGQGASIQYF TGTGCCAGCAGTTTCGGACAGGGGGCGAGCATTCAGTACTTC
TRBD2 TRBJ2-3 TRBV7-9 NA CASSLYTVSGGRRTDTQYF TGTGCCAGCAGCTTATATACGGTTAGCGGGGGGCGTCGCACAGATACGCAGTATTTT
NA TRBJ1-4 TRBV7-9 medium-sized CASSPHDGGKLFF TGTGCCAGCAGCCCACATGACGGAGGAAAACTGTTTTTT
TRBD2 TRBJ2-1 TRBV7-8 NA CASSPLAGVPSSYNEQFF TGTGCCAGCAGCCCCTTAGCGGGCGTCCCCTCCTCCTACAATGAGCAGTTCTTC
NA TRBJ1-5 TRBV6-5 once CASIGRGFDQPQHF TGTGCCAGCATAGGTCGGGGATTTGATCAGCCCCAGCATTTT
TRBD1 TRBJ1-2 TRBV6-6 NA CASSHLGQGDYGYTF TGTGCCAGCAGCCACCTGGGACAGGGGGACTATGGCTACACCTTC
TRBD1 TRBJ1-5 TRBV6-6 NA CASRNDRGLVQPQHF TGTGCCAGCAGGAACGACAGGGGGCTGGTTCAGCCCCAGCATTTT